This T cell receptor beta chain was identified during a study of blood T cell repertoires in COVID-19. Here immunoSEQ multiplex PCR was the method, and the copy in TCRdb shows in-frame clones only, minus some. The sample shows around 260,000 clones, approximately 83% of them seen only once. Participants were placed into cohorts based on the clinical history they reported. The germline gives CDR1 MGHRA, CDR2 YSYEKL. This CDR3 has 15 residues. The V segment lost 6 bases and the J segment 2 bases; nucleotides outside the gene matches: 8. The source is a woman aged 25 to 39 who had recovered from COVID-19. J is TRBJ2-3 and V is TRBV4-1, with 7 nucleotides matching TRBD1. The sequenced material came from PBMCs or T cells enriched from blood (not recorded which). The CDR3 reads CASSTGTAYTDTQYF. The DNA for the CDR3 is TGCGCCAGCAGTACCGGGACAGCCTACACAGATACGCAGTATTTT.